This is a list of T cell receptor beta chains from one sample in a study of cytomegalovirus exposure and HLA in healthy donors. Sequencing used immunoSEQ multiplex PCR; TCRdb keeps in-frame clones, though not all of them. The sample has 97,000 or so clones, over 65% seen once. Sequenced sample: PBMCs. These receptors were taken from a man aged 35 to 55 in good health and CMV-seronegative. The CDR3 runs from the conserved cysteine through the conserved F or W. The order of the fields is D gene, clone size, V gene, J gene, CDR3 DNA, CDR3 protein. D genes are given only for firm matches. Not all rows give a size; the values are once, few, many and, for expanded clones, a class.

TRBD1,-,TRBV7-2,TRBJ2-7,TGTGCCAGCAGACCATCCCGGGACAGGGCCACCTACGAGCAGTACTTC,CASRPSRDRATYEQYF
TRBD2,-,TRBV29-1,TRBJ2-5,TGCAGCGTTCGGTGGCGGGGGGGCCTTGGGACCCAGTACTTC,CSVRWRGGLGTQYF
TRBD2,few,TRBV4-1,TRBJ2-4,TGCGCCAGCAGCCAAGACGGCCTGACTAGCGGGGGGGGCTTAGCCAAAAACATTCAGTACTTC,CASSQDGLTSGGGLAKNIQYF
TRBD2,-,TRBV5-1,TRBJ2-1,TGCGCCAGCACCCTCCTAACGGGGGGGTACAATGAGCAGTTCTTC,CASTLLTGGYNEQFF
-,-,TRBV19,TRBJ1-6,TGTGCCAGTAGTATCGGACAGATCGACAATTCACCCCTCCACTTT,CASSIGQIDNSPLHF
-,-,TRBV10-3,TRBJ2-1,TGTGCCATCAGGGGTCGCCCGGGGGTCGACTACAGTGAGCAGTTCTTC,CAIRGRPGVDYSEQFF
TRBD1,-,TRBV6-6,TRBJ1-2,TGTGCCAGCAGTTACGGACAGGGGGTCCACTATGGCTACACCTTC,CASSYGQGVHYGYTF
TRBD1,-,TRBV11-3,TRBJ2-5,TGTGCCAGCAGCCCCGAACAGGGGGCCCAGTACTTC,CASSPEQGAQYF
TRBD1,-,TRBV7-8,TRBJ2-7,TGTGCCAGCAGCATTAGGACAGGGGATATCTCCTACGAGCAGTACTTC,CASSIRTGDISYEQYF
TRBD2,-,TRBV7-2,TRBJ2-3,TGTGCCAGCAGCTTCAAGACTAGCGGGGCCACAGATACGCAGTATTTT,CASSFKTSGATDTQYF
-,-,TRBV5-5,TRBJ2-7,TGTGCCAGCAGCCCCGGGGGGCCGCAGTACTTC,CASSPGGPQYF
TRBD1,-,TRBV7-9,TRBJ1-2,TGTTCCAGCAGCTACGTGACAGGGGAGGGCATAGAGGACTATGGCTACACCTTC,CSSSYVTGEGIEDYGYTF
-,few,TRBV29-1,TRBJ2-5,TGCAGCGTTGCGGAGGGACAAGAGACCCAGTACTTC,CSVAEGQETQYF
TRBD1,-,TRBV6-6,TRBJ1-2,TGTGCCAGCCAACACGGGACAGGGGGCTTTAACTATGGCTACACCTTC,CASQHGTGGFNYGYTF
-,-,TRBV15,TRBJ2-1,TGTGCCACCAGCAGAGTACCCAGCAATGAGCAGTTCTTC,CATSRVPSNEQFF
TRBD1,-,TRBV27,TRBJ2-5,TGTGCCAGCAGCCCGGACAGGGGGGGAGAGACCCAGTACTTC,CASSPDRGGETQYF
TRBD2,-,TRBV27,TRBJ2-1,TGTGCCAGCAGTTTAGTTCCTAGCGGGGAGCATGAGCAGTTCTTC,CASSLVPSGEHEQFF
TRBD1,-,TRBV27,TRBJ1-2,TGTGCCAGCAGTTTAGGGACAGGATACTATGGCTACACCTTC,CASSLGTGYYGYTF
-,-,TRBV9,TRBJ1-3,TGTGCCAGCAGCGCATACTCTGGAGACACCATATATTTT,CASSAYSGDTIYF
-,-,TRBV4-3,TRBJ1-1,TGCGCCAGCAGCCAAGCGGGACTTACCTTTTTT,CASSQAGLTFF
TRBD1,-,TRBV7-8,TRBJ2-6,TGTGCCAGCGAAACACAGGGACAGCCGAAATCCTCTGGGGCCAACGTCCTGACTTTC,CASETQGQPKSSGANVLTF
-,-,TRBV18,TRBJ2-1,TGTGCCAGCCAGGGGCAGGGCCACAATGAGCAGTTCTTC,CASQGQGHNEQFF
-,-,TRBV4-1,TRBJ1-2,TGCGCCAGCAGCCCAGGGCGTGATAACTATGGCTACACCTTC,CASSPGRDNYGYTF
-,-,TRBV18,TRBJ1-2,TGTGCCAGCTCACCATCAGACTCCCTCGGCGGCTACACCTTC,CASSPSDSLGGYTF
TRBD1,once,TRBV9,TRBJ1-2,TGTGCCAGCAGCGGAACTGGGGCAGGGGGACAGGGCTACACCTTC,CASSGTGAGGQGYTF
TRBD1,-,TRBV6-5,TRBJ2-7,TGTGCCAGCAAACCGGACAGGGGGACCTACGAGCAGTACTTC,CASKPDRGTYEQYF
TRBD1,once,TRBV30,TRBJ1-3,TGTGCCTGGAATCCGGGACAGGGGAACGGAAACACCATATATTTT,CAWNPGQGNGNTIYF
TRBD2,-,TRBV30,TRBJ2-1,TGTGCCTGGACCGGGACTAGCGGGTACAATGAGCAGTTCTTC,CAWTGTSGYNEQFF
TRBD1,-,TRBV19,TRBJ1-5,TGTGCCAGTAGTATAGGGGCAGGGGGACTTAGCAATCAGCCCCAGCATTTT,CASSIGAGGLSNQPQHF
-,-,TRBV29-1,TRBJ1-2,TGCAGCGTTGAAGGTCGACGGGATGGCTACACCTTC,CSVEGRRDGYTF
TRBD1,-,TRBV19,TRBJ2-7,TGTGCCAGTAGTGTGTGGGGGACAGGCGCAAACCTCTACGAGCAGTACTTC,CASSVWGTGANLYEQYF
-,-,TRBV7-6,TRBJ1-1,TGTGCCAGCAGCGCTCTGGCCCCCACTGAAGCTTTCTTT,CASSALAPTEAFF
TRBD1,-,TRBV7-8,TRBJ1-2,TGTGCCAGCAGCTTAGCAGTTCGGACAGGGTCTGTGGATGGCTACACCTTC,CASSLAVRTGSVDGYTF
-,once,TRBV7-9,TRBJ2-7,TGTGCCAGCAGCCATGACAGTTCCTACGAGCAGTACTTC,CASSHDSSYEQYF
TRBD1,-,TRBV15,TRBJ1-1,TGTGCCACCAGCAGAGGGACAGGGTATGAAGCTTTCTTT,CATSRGTGYEAFF
TRBD1,once,TRBV5-1,TRBJ2-2,TGCGCCAGCAGCTTCGGGGACAGGGGTGATAACACCGGGGAGCTGTTTTTT,CASSFGDRGDNTGELFF
TRBD2,-,TRBV7-2,TRBJ2-2,TGTGCCAGCAGCTTATTCCCTAGCGGGGGGGCGAACACCGGGGAGCTGTTTTTT,CASSLFPSGGANTGELFF
-,medium-sized,TRBV6-5,TRBJ1-1,TGTGCCAGCAGCCCCCCTCTTAACACTGAAGCTTTCTTT,CASSPPLNTEAFF
-,-,TRBV27,TRBJ2-7,TGTGCCACAGCAGCCCGGCGGGGTAGCTCCTACGAGCAGTACTTC,CATAARRGSSYEQYF
-,-,TRBV4-1,TRBJ2-5,TGCGCCAGCAGCCAAGGCATTACAGGGTCGAAAGAGACCCAGTACTTC,CASSQGITGSKETQYF
-,-,TRBV9,TRBJ2-1,TGTGCCAGCAGCGCGAGCGGCAGCTCCTACAATGAGCAGTTCTTC,CASSASGSSYNEQFF
TRBD1,-,TRBV10-1,TRBJ1-4,TGCGCCAGCAGCGGGACAGGGGGAAAAAATGCAACTAATGAAAAACTGTTTTTT,CASSGTGGKNATNEKLFF
TRBD1,-,TRBV7-9,TRBJ2-1,TGTGCCAGCAGCTTAGGTGCCGAGGGACAGGGTGAAAATGAGCAGTTCTTC,CASSLGAEGQGENEQFF
TRBD1,-,TRBV7-9,TRBJ2-7,TGTGCCAGCAGCTGGACAGGGGGCTACGAGCAGTACTTC,CASSWTGGYEQYF
TRBD1,-,TRBV18,TRBJ1-2,TGTGCCAGCTCACCATGGATGGGACAGGGTGATGGCTACACCTTC,CASSPWMGQGDGYTF
-,-,TRBV5-6,TRBJ2-7,TGTGCCAGCAGCTTGGAGGTTTTGGCAGGCCCCTCTTACGAGCAGTACTTC,CASSLEVLAGPSYEQYF